This T cell receptor beta chain was recorded in a study of T cells in Graves' hyperthyroidism and ophthalmopathy. Ten or more counts support this clonotype. Its specificity is unknown. Points from the study as a whole: Using 13 V-J features, a model discriminated ophthalmopathy from stable hyperthyroidism. Ophthalmopathy was predicted by the model a median of roughly 6.6 months ahead of onset.

Diagnoses used clinical symptoms, serum thyroxine and TRAb, thyroid ultrasound and orbital computed tomography. The investigators amplified TCR beta CDR3 regions from RNA transcripts. With the HTBI primer set, the TCR CDR3 went through a first round of RT-PCR. TCRdb re-derived calls from the multiplex PCR reads in MiXCR, one entry per CDR3 protein. The table lists roughly 180,000 distinct CDR3 sequences, about 9.4% of them singletons. Germline V gene data show CDR1 as LNHNV and CDR2 as YYDKDF (reference sequence). This CDR3 is built from 12 residues. Trimming removed 6 bases from V and 10 bases from J; junction bases left unmatched: 5.

The sequence was collected from a woman aged 18 to 35 with Graves' hyperthyroidism that later progressed to Graves' ophthalmopathy. Input material: blood. This chain uses TRBV15 with TRBJ1-1, with TRBD1 matching over 10 bases. The CDR3 coding sequence is TGTGCCACCAGACCCGGGACAGGGGCAGCTTTCTTT. Its protein product is CATRPGTGAAFF.